This TCR beta chain appears in the sequencing data of a study of T cells in localized non-small cell lung cancer. The V and J ends lost 4 bases and 3 bases, in that order; junction bases with no gene match: 7. Germline loops: CDR1 SGHTA, CDR2 FQGTGA. The CDR3 sequence is 18 residues long. Repertoires were generated with immunoSEQ multiplex PCR, while TCRdb's copy carries only in-frame clones and drops some. The sample has 100,000 to 150,000 clones; about 90% are singletons. This TCR was recovered from a female donor aged 60 or older with stage I lung adenocarcinoma. Sequenced here: peripheral blood, sampled before any cancer treatment. The chain is built from TRBV7-3 and TRBJ2-3, with TRBD2 matching over 16 bases. The CDR3 sequence: CASSYRTGLAGGTDTQYF. The CDR3 nucleotides read TGTGCCAGCAGCTACAGGACGGGACTAGCGGGAGGGACAGATACGCAGTATTTT.